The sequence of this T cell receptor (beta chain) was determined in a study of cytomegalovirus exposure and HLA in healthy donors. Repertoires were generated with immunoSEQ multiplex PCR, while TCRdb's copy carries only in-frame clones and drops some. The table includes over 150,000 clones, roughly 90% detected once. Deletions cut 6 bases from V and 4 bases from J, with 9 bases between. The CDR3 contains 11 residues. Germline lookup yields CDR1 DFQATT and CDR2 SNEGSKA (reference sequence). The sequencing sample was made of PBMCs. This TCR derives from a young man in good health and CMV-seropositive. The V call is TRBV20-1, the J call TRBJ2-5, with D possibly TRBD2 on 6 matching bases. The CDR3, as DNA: TGCAGTGCGCAGGGAGGAGAGACCCAGTACTTC. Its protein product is CSAQGGETQYF.